A single sample gave rise to the 5 T cell receptor beta chains below, sequenced in a study of cytomegalovirus exposure and HLA in healthy donors. With 60 Vbeta and 13 Jbeta primers, the PCR was carried out. Profiling relied on immunoSEQ multiplex PCR, and the TCRdb table lists in-frame clones only, not all of them. The sample lists more than 90,000 clones; about 80% were seen once. The source material was PBMCs. The receptors come from a man aged 35 to 55 in good health and CMV-seronegative.

The chain employs TRBV9 and TRBJ2-1; 10 nucleotides align to TRBD1. Germline CDR1 SGDLS, CDR2 YYNGEE. The CDR3 spans 17 residues. The V and J ends lost 0 bases and 0 bases, in that order; junction bases with no gene match: 3. CDR3 sequence reads: CASSVGGQGSSYNEQFF. In DNA form, the CDR3 reads TGTGCCAGCAGCGTAGGGGGACAGGGGAGCTCCTACAATGAGCAGTTCTTC.

CDR3 residues: CAWSWLEEETQYF. In DNA, the CDR3 is TGTGCCTGGAGTTGGCTAGAGGAAGAGACCCAGTACTTC. The chain combines TRBV30 with TRBJ2-5; the D is unclear. CDR3 length: 13 amino acids. Trimming removed 2 bases from V and 3 bases from J, with 10 bases in between. In germline, CDR1 is GTSNPN, CDR2 SVGIG (reference sequence).

The V call is TRBV5-6, the J call TRBJ2-1, with 14 bases that match TRBD2. Germline lookup yields CDR1 SGHDT and CDR2 YYEEEE. The CDR3 loop spans 15 amino acids. V trimming: 1 base; J trimming: 10 bases; junction bases outside the gene matches: 4. The DNA for the CDR3 is TGTGCCAGCAGCTTGAGGGGACTAGCGGGAGAAGAGCAGTTCTTC. Its translation is CASSLRGLAGEEQFF. Full variable domain (rest looked up from reference TRBV5-6 and TRBJ2-1): DAGVTQSPTHLIKTRGQQVTLRCSPKSGHDTVSWYQQALGQGPQFIFQYYEEEERQRGNFPDRFSGHQFPNYSSELNVNALLLGDSALYLCASSLRGLAGEEQFFGPGTRLTVL.

This clone occurred once. The V call is TRBV14, the J call TRBJ2-2; TRBD2 matches at 10 bases. J was trimmed by 7 bases and V by 1 base; bases with no gene match: 9. This CDR3 has 17 amino acids. The germline V gene encodes CDR1 SGHDN and CDR2 FVKESK. The CDR3 DNA reads as TGTGCCAGCAGCCAAGTCTTACTAGCGGGGATGGGCGGGGAGCTGTTTTTT. Residues: CASSQVLLAGMGGELFF.

The chain links TRBV10-3 to TRBJ2-3; D is undetermined. The CDR3 runs 13 residues. V gave up 4 bases and J gave up 0 bases, with 5 bases separating them. The germline V gene encodes CDR1 ENHRY and CDR2 SYGVKD. CDR3 loop: CAISGLSTDTQYF. The CDR3 DNA reads as TGTGCCATCAGTGGTTTAAGCACAGATACGCAGTATTTT.